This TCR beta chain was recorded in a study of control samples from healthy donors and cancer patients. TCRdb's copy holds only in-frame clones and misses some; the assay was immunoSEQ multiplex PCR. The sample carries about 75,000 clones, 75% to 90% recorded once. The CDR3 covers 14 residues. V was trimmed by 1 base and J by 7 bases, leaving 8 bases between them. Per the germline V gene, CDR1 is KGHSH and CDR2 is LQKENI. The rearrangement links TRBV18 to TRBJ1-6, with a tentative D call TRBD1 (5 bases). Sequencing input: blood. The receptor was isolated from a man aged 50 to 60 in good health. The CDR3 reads CASSPQGNNSPLHF. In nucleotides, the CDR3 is TGTGCCAGCTCACCACAGGGGAACAATTCACCCCTCCACTTT.